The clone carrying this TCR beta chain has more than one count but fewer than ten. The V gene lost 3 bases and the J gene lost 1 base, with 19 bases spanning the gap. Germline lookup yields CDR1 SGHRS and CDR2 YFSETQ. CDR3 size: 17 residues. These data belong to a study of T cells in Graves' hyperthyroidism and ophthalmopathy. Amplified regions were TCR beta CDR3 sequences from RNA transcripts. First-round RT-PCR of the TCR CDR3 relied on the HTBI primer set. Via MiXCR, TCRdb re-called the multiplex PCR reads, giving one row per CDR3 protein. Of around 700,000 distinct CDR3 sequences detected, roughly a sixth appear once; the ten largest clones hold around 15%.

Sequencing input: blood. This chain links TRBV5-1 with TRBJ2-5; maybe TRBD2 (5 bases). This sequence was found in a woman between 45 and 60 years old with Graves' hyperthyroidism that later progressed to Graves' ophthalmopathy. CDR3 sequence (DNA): TGCGCCAGCAGCTCGCAGCCCACCTCCGGGATCCAAGAGACCCAGTACTTC. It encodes CASSSQPTSGIQETQYF.